These T cell receptor beta chains were read from a single sample in a study of neoadjuvant nivolumab and ipilimumab in lung cancer. The protocol was immunoSEQ multiplex PCR, while the TCRdb copy is restricted to in-frame clones and leaves out a portion. The table records some 13,000 clones, under 70% of them present only once. Sequenced here: peripheral blood, sampled after neoadjuvant nivolumab, alone or with ipilimumab, at or shortly before surgery. Source of these receptors: an adult with non-small cell lung cancer. Both conserved end residues are part of each CDR3. A D gene is named only where the DNA matches it firmly. Size is stated for part of the rows, as once, few or many counts, or as a class when the clone is expanded.

d_gene	v_gene	len	j_gene	abundance	CDR3nt	CDR3aa
.	TRBV9	15	TRBJ2-1	.	TGTGCCAGCAGCGTAGGATGGGAGAACTTTCATGAGCAGTTCTTC	CASSVGWENFHEQFF
TRBD1	TRBV18	14	TRBJ1-1	.	TGTGCCAGCTCACCTGTGACAGGGGACACTGAAGCTTTCTTT	CASSPVTGDTEAFF
.	TRBV18	13	TRBJ1-1	.	TGTGCCAGCTCACCAGAAGGATTGACTGAAGCTTTCTTT	CASSPEGLTEAFF
.	TRBV2	15	TRBJ1-1	.	TGTGCCAGCAGTGAGGAGGGGAGCATGAACACTGAAGCTTTCTTT	CASSEEGSMNTEAFF
.	TRBV9	15	TRBJ1-4	few	TGTGCCAGCAGCGTAGGGGGGCGGAGAAATGAAAAACTGTTTTTT	CASSVGGRRNEKLFF
.	TRBV7-7	14	TRBJ2-1	few	TGTGCTAGCAGCCCCCCGGGCAGCTACAATGAGCAGTTCTTC	CASSPPGSYNEQFF
.	TRBV5-1	13	TRBJ2-5	.	TGCGCCAGCAGCTTGGAAGACCAAGAGACCCAGTACTTC	CASSLEDQETQYF
.	TRBV5-4	14	TRBJ2-7	.	TGTGCCAGCAGCTCGAAACAGGGAACCTACGAGCAGTACTTC	CASSSKQGTYEQYF
.	TRBV7-9	14	TRBJ2-5	.	TGTGCCAGCAGCTTACGGGGTGTGGTGGAGACCCAGTACTTC	CASSLRGVVETQYF
TRBD2	TRBV18	16	TRBJ2-1	.	TGTGCCAGCTCTTCTCTAGCGGGTAGCTCCTACAATGAGCAGTTCTTC	CASSSLAGSSYNEQFF
.	TRBV5-1	14	TRBJ2-3	.	TGCGCCAGCAGCTCCCTGGAGGGTTCAGATACGCAGTATTTT	CASSSLEGSDTQYF
TRBD2	TRBV11-3	15	TRBJ2-1	.	TGTGCCAGCAGCTTCCTGCTAGCGGCTTACAATGAGCAGTTCTTC	CASSFLLAAYNEQFF
TRBD1	TRBV5-1	15	TRBJ1-1	.	TGCGCCAGCAGCACTACAGGGGGCGCTAACACTGAAGCTTTCTTT	CASSTTGGANTEAFF
TRBD1	TRBV2	15	TRBJ1-2	once	TGTGCCAGCAGTGCTCGCGGACAGGGGGGCTATGGCTACACCTTC	CASSARGQGGYGYTF
.	TRBV11-3	15	TRBJ2-7	.	TGTGCCAGCAGCTTAGCAGGAGGGAGCAACTACGAGCAGTACTTC	CASSLAGGSNYEQYF
TRBD1	TRBV30	15	TRBJ1-5	.	TGTGCCTGGAGGGACGGGACAGGGAGTTATCAGCCCCAGCATTTT	CAWRDGTGSYQPQHF
TRBD1	TRBV6-5	14	TRBJ2-1	.	TGTGCCAGCAGGCTTCGGGACAGGGGGAGTGAGCAGTTCTTC	CASRLRDRGSEQFF
.	TRBV18	14	TRBJ2-5	.	TGTGCCAGCTCACCCTGGACTTTTCAAGAGACCCAGTACTTC	CASSPWTFQETQYF
TRBD2	TRBV5-1	18	TRBJ2-2	.	TGCGCCAGCAGCTTGGTCGGTAGCGGGAGAGTTGGCACCGGGGAGCTGTTTTTT	CASSLVGSGRVGTGELFF
TRBD1	TRBV5-1	16	TRBJ1-2	.	TGCGCCAGCAGCTTGGGTGTTACGGGACAGGGGGATGGCTACACCTTC	CASSLGVTGQGDGYTF
.	TRBV18	14	TRBJ1-2	few	TGTGCCAGCTCACCACCGAACAGGGTGAATGGCTACACCTTC	CASSPPNRVNGYTF
TRBD2	TRBV7-3	15	TRBJ2-5	.	TGTGCCAGCAGCCCATCGGGACTAGCGGAAGAGACCCAGTACTTC	CASSPSGLAEETQYF
TRBD1	TRBV7-9	14	TRBJ1-5	.	TGTGCCAGCAGCGGGACAGGGCGCAATCAGCCCCAGCATTTT	CASSGTGRNQPQHF
.	TRBV7-2	13	TRBJ1-5	few	TGTGCCAGCAGCCGGGGTTGGAATCAGCCCCAGCATTTT	CASSRGWNQPQHF
TRBD2	TRBV7-9	16	TRBJ2-3	.	TGTGCCAGCAGGACCACGGGAGGGCCGGGCACAGATACGCAGTATTTT	CASRTTGGPGTDTQYF
.	TRBV9	11	TRBJ2-1	.	TGTGCCAGCGGAAGGGTGGATGAGCAGTTCTTC	CASGRVDEQFF
TRBD1	TRBV28	14	TRBJ1-2	.	TGTGCCAGCAGTGAGGGACAGGGAGTGTATGGCTACACCTTC	CASSEGQGVYGYTF
.	TRBV6-5	13	TRBJ2-3	.	TGTGCCAGCAGTAGGGGGAACACAGATACGCAGTATTTT	CASSRGNTDTQYF
.	TRBV6-6	16	TRBJ2-7	.	TGTGCCAGCTCACCGGCCTTTAGCGACCAAAGGAACGAGCAGTACTTC	CASSPAFSDQRNEQYF
.	TRBV6-5	11	TRBJ2-1	.	TGTGCCAGCAGCGACGGGGATGAGCAGTTCTTC	CASSDGDEQFF
.	TRBV29-1	12	TRBJ2-5	.	TGCAGCGTGGGACTTTTTAAAGAGACCCAGTACTTC	CSVGLFKETQYF
TRBD1	TRBV6-4	13	TRBJ1-2	.	TGTGCCAGCAGCGCGACAGGGGAAAGCGGCTACACCTTC	CASSATGESGYTF
.	TRBV7-9	13	TRBJ2-5	.	TGTGCCAGCAGCTTTAAGGGACGGGAGACCCAGTACTTC	CASSFKGRETQYF
TRBD2	TRBV6-5	13	TRBJ2-1	few	TGTGCCAGCAGTTACCTTAAGCGGGAAGAGCAGTTCTTC	CASSYLKREEQFF
TRBD1	TRBV14	15	TRBJ2-7	.	TGTGCCAGCAGCCAAGATAGAGCCAGGGGGTTCGAGCAGTACTTC	CASSQDRARGFEQYF
.	TRBV2	11	TRBJ1-1	.	TGTGCCAGCAGCAGGAGACTTGAAGCTTTCTTT	CASSRRLEAFF
.	TRBV5-5	14	TRBJ2-3	.	TGTGCCAGCAGCTTGGTCCGGACGGCAGATACGCAGTATTTT	CASSLVRTADTQYF
.	TRBV5-3	11	TRBJ1-1	.	TGTGCCAGAAGCTGTAGGGCTGAAGCTTTCTTT	CARSCRAEAFF
TRBD1	TRBV18	16	TRBJ1-2	.	TGTGCCAGCTCGGAAAGGGACAGGGGGTTCGGCTATGGCTACACCTTC	CASSERDRGFGYGYTF
.	TRBV29-1	13	TRBJ2-5	.	TGCAGCGGGGTCGTGGGCGGCAAAGAGACCCAGTACTTC	CSGVVGGKETQYF
.	TRBV29-1	12	TRBJ2-5	.	TGCAGCGTGGGGCAGGTCCAAGAGACCCAGTACTTC	CSVGQVQETQYF
.	TRBV4-2	16	TRBJ2-7	.	TGTGCCAGCAGCCAAGATTTGGGCTACCTCTTCTACGAGCAGTACTTC	CASSQDLGYLFYEQYF
.	TRBV5-6	13	TRBJ1-1	.	TGTGCCAGCAGCCGAAGGCAGAACACTGAAGCTTTCTTT	CASSRRQNTEAFF
TRBD2	TRBV5-4	14	TRBJ2-7	.	TGTGCCAGCAGCCCCCGGACTAGCGTCGACGAGCAGTACTTC	CASSPRTSVDEQYF
.	TRBV30	11	TRBJ1-1	.	TGTGCCTGGTCTCTGGGGACTGAAGCTTTCTTT	CAWSLGTEAFF
.	TRBV30	13	TRBJ2-5	.	TGTGCCTGGAGTGTTGGGGGGCTCGAGACCCAGTACTTC	CAWSVGGLETQYF
.	TRBV30	15	TRBJ1-3	once	TGTGCCTGGAGTCCAGACAGGATCTCTGGAAACACCATATATTTT	CAWSPDRISGNTIYF
TRBD1	TRBV5-1	14	TRBJ2-7	few	TGCGCCAGCAGTCCGGGACAGGCAGCTCGGGAGCAGTACTTC	CASSPGQAAREQYF